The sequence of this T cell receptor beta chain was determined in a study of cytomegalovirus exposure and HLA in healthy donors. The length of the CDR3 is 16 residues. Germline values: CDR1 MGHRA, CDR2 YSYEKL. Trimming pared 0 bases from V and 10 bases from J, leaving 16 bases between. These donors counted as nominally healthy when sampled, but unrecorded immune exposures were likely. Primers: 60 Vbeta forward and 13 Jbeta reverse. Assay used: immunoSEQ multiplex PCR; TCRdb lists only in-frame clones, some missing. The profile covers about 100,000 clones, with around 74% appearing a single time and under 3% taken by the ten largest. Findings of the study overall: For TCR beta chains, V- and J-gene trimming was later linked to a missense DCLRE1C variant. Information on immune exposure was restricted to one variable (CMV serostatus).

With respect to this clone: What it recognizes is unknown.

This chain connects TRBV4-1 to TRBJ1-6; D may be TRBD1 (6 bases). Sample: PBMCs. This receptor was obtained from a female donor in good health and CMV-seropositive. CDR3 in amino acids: CASSQERRQDGSPLHF. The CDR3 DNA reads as TGCGCCAGCAGCCAAGAAAGGCGACAGGATGGGTCACCCCTCCACTTT.